A selection of T cell receptor beta chains follows, all from one sample in a study of chemoradiotherapy in HPV16-positive cancers. Method: immunoSEQ multiplex PCR; TCRdb's copy keeps in-frame clones and lacks some. The sample holds a few thousand clones, more than 80% seen once. The source material was tumor tissue, sampled from a patient who underwent chemoradiotherapy. These receptors all come from a human donor with HPV-associated anogenital cancer. Each CDR3 is given with its conserved first and last residue. A D gene is named only where the DNA matches it firmly. Where a row states a size, it is once, few, many or the class of an expanded clone; other rows omit it.

TRBJ2-7 | TRBV6-6 | - | - | TGTGCCAGCAGCGCCCCAAGAGGGGGGTCCTACGAGCAGTACTTC | CASSAPRGGSYEQYF
TRBJ2-1 | TRBV6-1 | TRBD2 | - | TGTGCCAGCCTGCGACTAGCGGGACACAATGAGCAGTTCTTC | CASLRLAGHNEQFF
TRBJ1-1 | TRBV19 | - | - | TGTGCCAGTAGGCCAACTTACACTGAAGCTTTCTTT | CASRPTYTEAFF
TRBJ1-5 | TRBV19 | - | - | TGTGCCAGTAGTAGGATGGCCATAGGCAATCAGCCCCAGCATTTT | CASSRMAIGNQPQHF
TRBJ2-5 | TRBV14 | TRBD2 | - | TGTGCCAGCAGAATTAGCGGGGGAGAGACCCAGTACTTC | CASRISGGETQYF
TRBJ2-6 | TRBV28 | - | - | TGTGCCAGCAGGTGGGGGTCTGCTGGGGCCAACGTCCTGACTTTC | CASRWGSAGANVLTF
TRBJ2-3 | TRBV27 | - | - | TGTGCCAGCAGCCTCCGTGGGGCAGGCACAGATACGCAGTATTTT | CASSLRGAGTDTQYF
TRBJ1-2 | TRBV7-2 | - | - | TGTGCCAGCAGCCCCTCATCGAGTGTCGGCCACACCTTC | CASSPSSSVGHTF
TRBJ2-7 | TRBV10-2 | - | - | TGCGCCAGCAGTGATCCCTACGAGCAGTACTTC | CASSDPYEQYF
TRBJ1-1 | TRBV7-2 | - | - | TGTGCCAGCAGTCGCCAGACAGGCCAAAACACTGAAGCTTTCTTT | CASSRQTGQNTEAFF
TRBJ2-7 | TRBV6-1 | - | - | TGTGCCAGCAGTGAAGCGAGGTACGAGCAGTACTTC | CASSEARYEQYF
TRBJ2-2 | TRBV5-6 | - | - | TGTGCCAGCAGCTTGACGTGGGATACGAACACCGGGGAGCTGTTTTTT | CASSLTWDTNTGELFF
TRBJ1-1 | TRBV19 | TRBD1 | - | TGTGCCAGTAGCCCAGGACAGGGGGCCACTGAAGCTTTCTTT | CASSPGQGATEAFF
TRBJ2-1 | TRBV5-6 | - | once | TGTGCCAGCAGCTTGGCAGCGGCCATAAAGGATGAGCAGTTCTTC | CASSLAAAIKDEQFF
TRBJ2-1 | TRBV27 | - | - | TGTGCCAGCAGTTTACGGGAGAACAATGAGCAGTTCTTC | CASSLRENNEQFF
TRBJ1-1 | TRBV4-3 | - | few | TGCGCCAGCAGCCAAGATCCCTCTGGACCAGTCGGACAATTGGGGAACACTGAAGCTTTCTTT | CASSQDPSGPVGQLGNTEAFF
TRBJ1-2 | TRBV6-5 | - | - | TGTGCCAGCAGTTACACCGGGACAAAAGCTAACTATGGCTACACCTTC | CASSYTGTKANYGYTF
TRBJ1-1 | TRBV7-3 | TRBD1 | - | TGTGCCAGCAGCGGACAGGGGCTCACTGAAGCTTTCTTT | CASSGQGLTEAFF
TRBJ1-4 | TRBV14 | - | - | TGTGCCAGCAGCCAAGCCCAACACGGAAAACTGTTTTTT | CASSQAQHGKLFF
TRBJ1-2 | TRBV7-9 | - | - | TGTGCCAGCAGCTTTTGGGACACCTACAACTATGGCTACACCTTC | CASSFWDTYNYGYTF
TRBJ1-2 | TRBV25-1 | TRBD1 | once | TGTGCCAGCAGTGAAGGAAACAGGGGGCACTATGGCTACACCTTC | CASSEGNRGHYGYTF